The 2 T cell receptor beta chains in this list originate from one sample, sequenced in a study of CD8 T cells in ankylosing spondylitis. Each CDR3 protein is one row after TCRdb ran MiXCR on the 5' RACE reads. Seen here are about 260,000 distinct CDR3 sequences, approximately 24% observed once, and the top ten hold approximately 0.61%. The sample comprised blood, either unsorted or a sorted T cell fraction (not recorded which). These receptor sequences come from a male donor with ankylosing spondylitis or in good health (not recorded which).

This clonotype was detected ten times or more. The chain uses TRBV12-5 and TRBJ2-1; D gene unclear. The germline V gene has CDR1 LGHNT and CDR2 FRNRAP. V was pared by 0 bases and J by 0 bases, with 6 bases between. There are 15 residues in the CDR3. CDR3 in DNA: TGTGCTAGTGGTTTGGTACTGGGCTCCTACAATGAGCAGTTCTTC. Residues: CASGLVLGSYNEQFF.

This clonotype was observed a handful of times. This chain links TRBV7-2 with TRBJ2-1, with 8 bases fitting TRBD2. The V and J ends lost 4 bases and 9 bases, in that order; junction bases with no gene match: 8. This CDR3 comprises 14 residues. Looked up from germline, CDR1 is SGHTA and CDR2 is FQGNSA. The CDR3 sequence: CASSWAGGDGEQFF. The CDR3, as DNA: TGTGCCAGCAGCTGGGCGGGGGGAGATGGTGAGCAGTTCTTC.